What follows is one T cell receptor beta chain and its context. No antigen is known for it. This record comes from a study of beta chain features in type 1 diabetes. General observations from the study: The question of HLA type influencing TCRB rearrangement was one that remained unresolved here.

The whole isolated RNA underwent reverse transcription, so sequencing captured expressed TCRB transcripts. The data were produced by immunoSEQ multiplex PCR, yet TCRdb's version contains in-frame clones alone and is incomplete. The top ten hold 0.62% of the sample, which has roughly 180,000 clones, about 13% seen once. The CDR3 contains 16 residues. V was cut by 6 bases and J by 2 bases, with 17 bases left in between. CDR1 and CDR2 (germline): SGHAT, FQNNGV. J is TRBJ2-1 and V is TRBV11-2; a possible D gene is TRBD2 (6 bases). This clonotype originated in a woman aged 18 to 35 in good health. Sequencing was carried out using central memory CD4+ T cells from blood. The CDR3 region has the DNA TGTGCCAGCAGTATAGTCGAAAGCGGGCCCTACAATGAGCAGTTCTTC. Translating gives CASSIVESGPYNEQFF.